One sample yielded the 7 T cell receptor beta chains listed below, sequenced in a study of CD8 T cells in ankylosing spondylitis. Their antigens remain unidentified. Broader study findings: Apparently characteristic of ankylosing spondylitis blood was a TCR beta motif (roughly 8 highly homologous variants).

In TCRdb, the 5' RACE reads were re-called with MiXCR into one record per CDR3 protein. This sample yields roughly 300,000 distinct CDR3 sequences, of which approximately 8.2% are seen a single time; roughly 15% belongs to the top ten. The specimen sequenced was blood, either unsorted or a sorted T cell fraction (not recorded which). All receptors derive from a male donor with ankylosing spondylitis.

This clonotype was observed many times. The CDR3 DNA is TGTGCCAGCAGTTTCCAGGGGGCTAACTATGGCTACACCTTC. Protein sequence: CASSFQGANYGYTF. The genes are TRBV12-3 or TRBV12-4 and TRBJ1-2, with 7 bases identical to TRBD1. The CDR3 is 14 amino acids. V lost 3 bases, J lost 0 bases, and 1 base stayed unmatched.

This clonotype has only a few counts. The chain couples TRBV7-9 to TRBJ2-1; 10 bases line up with TRBD2. Trimming removed 2 bases from V and 2 bases from J; junction bases left unmatched: 6. The CDR3 is made up of 17 amino acids. Germline-derived CDR1 and CDR2 are SEHNR and FQNEAQ (reference sequence). The CDR3: CASSLYSGRTTYNEQFF. The CDR3 nucleotides are TGTGCCAGCAGCTTATATAGCGGGAGGACCACCTACAATGAGCAGTTCTTC. The complete variable domain, with remaining parts taken from reference TRBV7-9 and TRBJ2-1, reads DTGVSQNPRHKITKRGQNVTFRCDPISEHNRLYWYRQTLGQGPEFLTYFQNEAQLEKSRLLSDRFSAERPKGSFSTLEIQRTEQGDSAMYLCASSLYSGRTTYNEQFFGPGTRLTVL.

V and J are TRBV28 and TRBJ2-1, with D possibly matching TRBD1 (5 bases). The V and J ends lost 3 bases and 5 bases respectively, with 17 bases between them. In germline, CDR1 is MDHEN, CDR2 SYDVKM. The CDR3 is 16 amino acids. The DNA of the CDR3 is TGTGCCAGCAGTTTTCTGGACACCTCTCTCCACAATGAGCAGTTCTTC. Amino acids: CASSFLDTSLHNEQFF.

This clonotype was counted between two and nine times. The chain carries TRBV28 and TRBJ2-5; D may match TRBD1 or TRBD2 (5 bases each). Germline lookup yields CDR1 MDHEN and CDR2 SYDVKM. The CDR3 sequence is 17 residues long. Trimming removed 1 base at V and 2 bases at J, with 17 bases between. The CDR3 spells CASSLSGQGVQQETQYF. The CDR3 DNA reads as TGTGCCAGCAGTTTATCGGGGCAGGGCGTTCAGCAAGAGACCCAGTACTTC.

The chain couples TRBV19 to TRBJ2-7; D ambiguous. CDR1 is LNHDA, CDR2 SQIVND, per germline (reference sequence). V was cut by 1 base and J by 3 bases, with 7 bases left in between. This CDR3 contains 13 residues. The CDR3 coding sequence is TGTGCCAGTAGTATAGGAGCATTCTACGAGCAGTACTTC. Amino acid sequence: CASSIGAFYEQYF.

The chain combines TRBV20-1 with TRBJ2-2; 7 bases are shared with TRBD2. The CDR3 runs 14 residues. CDR1 and CDR2 from the germline V gene are DFQATT and SNEGSKA (reference sequence). V trimming: 6 bases; J trimming: 6 bases; junction bases outside the gene matches: 10. The CDR3 region is CSAAPGGSAGELFF. For the CDR3, the DNA is TGCAGTGCAGCCCCCGGCGGGAGTGCCGGGGAGCTGTTTTTT.

The rearrangement uses TRBV20-1 and TRBJ2-3, with 13 bases fitting TRBD2. The CDR3 loop spans 14 amino acids. Germline CDR1 reads DFQATT; CDR2 reads SNEGSKA (reference sequence). V lost 6 bases to trimming and J lost 6 bases; unmatched junction nucleotides: 6. CDR3 region: CSADGLAGADTQYF. In DNA form, the CDR3 reads TGCAGTGCCGACGGACTAGCGGGGGCCGATACGCAGTATTTT.